This TCR beta chain was obtained from a study of regulatory T cells in long-lasting Graves disease. General study findings and limits: The TCR repertoire of persistent Graves' patients was less diverse than that of newly diagnosed ones.

With iRepertoire HTBI primers and Arm-PCR of CDR3 regions, TCR beta libraries were built. TCRdb used MiXCR to reprocess the multiplex PCR reads, holding one entry per CDR3 protein. This sample carries around 400,000 distinct CDR3 sequences, roughly 15% of them seen once, and the ten largest clones take about a fifth. Time point specified: newly diagnosed GD, antithyroid drugs for less than 3 months. PBMC RNA served as the TCR library source. The source of the patients was an endocrinology department in Xi'an, China. The CDR3 consists of 15 residues. CDR1 and CDR2 (germline): SEHNR, FQNEAQ (reference sequence). Trimming at V came to 3 bases and at J to 8 bases, leaving 6 bases not matched to a gene. This clonotype was seen at least ten times. The antigen is not known.

The TCR was taken from a female donor with Graves disease. The chain has TRBV7-9 and TRBJ1-3; 11 bases fit TRBD1. The starting material was peripheral blood mononuclear cells (PBMCs), obtained at new diagnosis, from a patient treated with antithyroid drugs. The CDR3 DNA follows: TGTGCCAGCAGCTTCGGACAGGGGGCTCTGGACACCATATATTTT. Its translation: CASSFGQGALDTIYF.